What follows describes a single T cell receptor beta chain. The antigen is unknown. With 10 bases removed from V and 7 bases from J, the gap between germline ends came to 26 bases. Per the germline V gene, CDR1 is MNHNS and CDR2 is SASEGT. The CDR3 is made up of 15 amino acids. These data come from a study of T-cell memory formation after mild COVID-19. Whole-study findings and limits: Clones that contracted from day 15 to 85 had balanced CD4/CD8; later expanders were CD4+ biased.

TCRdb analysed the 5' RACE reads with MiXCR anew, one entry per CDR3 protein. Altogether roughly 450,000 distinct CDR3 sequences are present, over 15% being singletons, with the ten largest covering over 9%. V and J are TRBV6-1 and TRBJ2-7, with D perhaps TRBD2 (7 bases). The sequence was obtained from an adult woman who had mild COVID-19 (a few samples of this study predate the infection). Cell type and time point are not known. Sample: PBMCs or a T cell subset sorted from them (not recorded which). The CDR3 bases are TGTGCCACCCCAAGGTCAGGGGATGGCGGGAGAGAGCAGTACTTC. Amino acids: CATPRSGDGGREQYF.